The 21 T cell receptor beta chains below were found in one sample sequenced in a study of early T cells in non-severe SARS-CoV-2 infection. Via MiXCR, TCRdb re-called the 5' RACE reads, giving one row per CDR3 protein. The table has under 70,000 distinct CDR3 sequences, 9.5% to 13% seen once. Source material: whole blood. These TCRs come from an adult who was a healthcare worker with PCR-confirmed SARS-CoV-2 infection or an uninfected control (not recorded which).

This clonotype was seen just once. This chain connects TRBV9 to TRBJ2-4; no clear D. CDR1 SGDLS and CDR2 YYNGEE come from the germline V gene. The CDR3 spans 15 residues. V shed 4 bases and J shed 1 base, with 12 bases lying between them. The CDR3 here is CASSPLPGAKNIQYF. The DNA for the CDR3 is TGTGCCAGCAGCCCCCTGCCGGGCGCCAAAAACATTCAGTACTTC.

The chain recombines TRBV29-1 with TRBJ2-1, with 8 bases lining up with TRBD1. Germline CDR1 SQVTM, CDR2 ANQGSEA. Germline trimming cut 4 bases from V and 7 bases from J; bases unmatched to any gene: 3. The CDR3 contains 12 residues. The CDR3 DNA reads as TGCAGCGTTGGGACAGGGCCGAATGAGCAGTTCTTC. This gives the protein CSVGTGPNEQFF.

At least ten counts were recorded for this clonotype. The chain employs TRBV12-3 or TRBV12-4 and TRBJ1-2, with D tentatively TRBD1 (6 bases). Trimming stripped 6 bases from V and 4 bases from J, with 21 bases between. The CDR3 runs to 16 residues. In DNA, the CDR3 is TGTGCCAGCAGACCACCCCCGGGACACGGCGGCTATGGCTACACCTTC. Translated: CASRPPPGHGGYGYTF.

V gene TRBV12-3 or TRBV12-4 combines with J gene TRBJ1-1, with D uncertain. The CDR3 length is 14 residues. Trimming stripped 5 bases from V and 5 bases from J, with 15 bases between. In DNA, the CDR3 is TGTGCCAGCAGTCCCCATAAAGTCCGTACTGAAGCTTTCTTT. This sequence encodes CASSPHKVRTEAFF.

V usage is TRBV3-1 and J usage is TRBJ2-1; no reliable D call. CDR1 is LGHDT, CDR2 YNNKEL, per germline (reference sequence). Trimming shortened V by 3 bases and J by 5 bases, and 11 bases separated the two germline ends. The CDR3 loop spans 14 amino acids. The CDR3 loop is CASSQGYPHNEQFF. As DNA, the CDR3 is TGTGCCAGCAGCCAGGGATATCCCCACAATGAGCAGTTCTTC.

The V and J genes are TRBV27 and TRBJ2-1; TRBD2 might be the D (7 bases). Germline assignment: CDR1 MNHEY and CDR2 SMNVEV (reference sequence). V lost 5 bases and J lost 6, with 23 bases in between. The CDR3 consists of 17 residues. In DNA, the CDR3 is TGTGCCAGCAGTCCCCCTCGACTAGCAGGGGTAGCCAATGAGCAGTTCTTC. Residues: CASSPPRLAGVANEQFF.

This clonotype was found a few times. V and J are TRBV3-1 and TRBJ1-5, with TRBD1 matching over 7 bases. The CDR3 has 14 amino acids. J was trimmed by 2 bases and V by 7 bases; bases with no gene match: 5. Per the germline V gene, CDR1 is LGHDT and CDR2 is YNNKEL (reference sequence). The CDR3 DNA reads TGTGCCAGCACGGACAGGCCTGGCAATCAGCCCCAGCATTTT. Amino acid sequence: CASTDRPGNQPQHF.

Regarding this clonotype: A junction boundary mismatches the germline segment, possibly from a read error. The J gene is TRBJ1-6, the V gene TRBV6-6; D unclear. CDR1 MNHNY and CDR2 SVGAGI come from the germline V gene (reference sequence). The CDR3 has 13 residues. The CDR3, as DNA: TGTGCCAGCAGTGACTCTACGTATTCACCCCTCCACTTT. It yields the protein CASSDSTYSPLHF.

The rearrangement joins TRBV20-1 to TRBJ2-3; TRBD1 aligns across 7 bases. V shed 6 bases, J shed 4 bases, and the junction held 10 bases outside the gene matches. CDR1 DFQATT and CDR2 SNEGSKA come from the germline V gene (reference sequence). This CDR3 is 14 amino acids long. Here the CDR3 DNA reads TGCAGTGCACCACGGACAGGTGAAGCAGATACGCAGTATTTT. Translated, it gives CSAPRTGEADTQYF.

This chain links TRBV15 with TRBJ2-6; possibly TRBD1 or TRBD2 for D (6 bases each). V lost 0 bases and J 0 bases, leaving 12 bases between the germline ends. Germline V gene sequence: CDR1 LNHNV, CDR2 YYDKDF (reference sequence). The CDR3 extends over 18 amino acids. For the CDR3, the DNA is TGTGCCACCAGCAGAGACACAGGGACTCGCTCTGGGGCCAACGTCCTGACTTTC. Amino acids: CATSRDTGTRSGANVLTF.

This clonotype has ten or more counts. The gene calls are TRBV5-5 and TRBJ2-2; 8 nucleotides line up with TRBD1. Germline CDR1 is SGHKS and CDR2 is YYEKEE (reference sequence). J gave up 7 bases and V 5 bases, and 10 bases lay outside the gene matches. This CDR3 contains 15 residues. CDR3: CASSIFAGGFGELFF. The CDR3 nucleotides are TGTGCCAGCAGTATCTTCGCAGGGGGCTTCGGGGAGCTGTTTTTT.

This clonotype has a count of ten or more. CDR3 in DNA: TGTGCCAGCAGCTACGACACCCCCAGCCAGCAGTACTTC. Amino acid sequence: CASSYDTPSQQYF. This sequence joins TRBV12-3 or TRBV12-4 and TRBJ2-7; D is ambiguous. V gave up 6 bases and J gave up 8 bases, with 17 bases separating them. This CDR3 has 13 residues.

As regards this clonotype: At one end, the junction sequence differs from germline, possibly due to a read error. CDR3 sequence reads: CVSSLGTSGVDEQFF. Written as DNA, the CDR3 is TGTGTCAGCAGCCTAGGGACTAGCGGGGTCGATGAGCAGTTCTTC. The chain carries TRBV7-2 and TRBJ2-1; the match to TRBD2 covers 13 bases. Germline loops: CDR1 SGHTA, CDR2 FQGNSA. This CDR3 region has 15 residues.

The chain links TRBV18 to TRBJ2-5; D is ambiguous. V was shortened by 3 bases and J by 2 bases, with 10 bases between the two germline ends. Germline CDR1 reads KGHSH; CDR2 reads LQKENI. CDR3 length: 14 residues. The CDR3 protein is CASSPTSIQETQYF. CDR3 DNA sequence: TGTGCCAGCTCACCTACCTCAATACAAGAGACCCAGTACTTC.

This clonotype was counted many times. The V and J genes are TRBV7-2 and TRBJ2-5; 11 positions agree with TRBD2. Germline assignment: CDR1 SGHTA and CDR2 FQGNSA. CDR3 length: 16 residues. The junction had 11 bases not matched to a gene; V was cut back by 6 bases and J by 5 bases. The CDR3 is CASRSHSGGGRETQYF. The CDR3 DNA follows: TGTGCCAGCAGGTCCCATAGCGGGGGGGGCCGGGAGACCCAGTACTTC.

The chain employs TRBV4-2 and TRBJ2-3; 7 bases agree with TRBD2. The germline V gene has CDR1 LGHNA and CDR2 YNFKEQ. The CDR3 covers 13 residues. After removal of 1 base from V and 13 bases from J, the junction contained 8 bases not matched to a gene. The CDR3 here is CASSQGDEREKYF. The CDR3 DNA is TGTGCCAGCAGCCAAGGGGACGAGCGGGAAAAGTATTTT.

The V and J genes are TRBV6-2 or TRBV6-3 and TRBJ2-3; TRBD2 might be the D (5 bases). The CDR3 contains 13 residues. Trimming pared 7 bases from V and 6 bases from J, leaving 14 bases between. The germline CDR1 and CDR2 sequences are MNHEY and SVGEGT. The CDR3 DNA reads TGTGCCAGCAACCCCACTAGGCGGGATACGCAGTATTTT. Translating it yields CASNPTRRDTQYF.

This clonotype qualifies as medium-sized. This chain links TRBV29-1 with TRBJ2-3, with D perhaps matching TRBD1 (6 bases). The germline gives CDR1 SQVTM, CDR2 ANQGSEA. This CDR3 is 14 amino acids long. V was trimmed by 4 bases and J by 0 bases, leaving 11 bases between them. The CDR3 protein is CSVAQGFSTDTQYF. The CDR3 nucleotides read TGCAGCGTTGCACAGGGATTCAGCACAGATACGCAGTATTTT.

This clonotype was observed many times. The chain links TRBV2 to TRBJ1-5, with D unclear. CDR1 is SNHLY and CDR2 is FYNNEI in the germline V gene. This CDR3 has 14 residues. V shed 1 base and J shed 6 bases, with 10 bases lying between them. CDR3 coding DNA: TGTGCCAGCAGTGAAGGTGGGGTAGCTCAGCCCCAGCATTTT. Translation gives CASSEGGVAQPQHF.

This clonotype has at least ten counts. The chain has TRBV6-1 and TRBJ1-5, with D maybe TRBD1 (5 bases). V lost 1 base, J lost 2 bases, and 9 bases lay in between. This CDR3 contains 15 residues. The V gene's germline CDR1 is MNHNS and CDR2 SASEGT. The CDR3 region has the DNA TGTGCCAGCAGTGAAGGGGGCGCGGGCAATCAGCCCCAGCATTTT. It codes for CASSEGGAGNQPQHF.

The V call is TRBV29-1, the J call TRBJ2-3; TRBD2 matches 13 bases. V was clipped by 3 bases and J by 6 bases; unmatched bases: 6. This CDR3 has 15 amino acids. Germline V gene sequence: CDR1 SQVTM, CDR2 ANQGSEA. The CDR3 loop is CSVDRTSGSPDTQYF. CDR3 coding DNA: TGCAGCGTTGACCGGACTAGCGGGAGCCCCGATACGCAGTATTTT.